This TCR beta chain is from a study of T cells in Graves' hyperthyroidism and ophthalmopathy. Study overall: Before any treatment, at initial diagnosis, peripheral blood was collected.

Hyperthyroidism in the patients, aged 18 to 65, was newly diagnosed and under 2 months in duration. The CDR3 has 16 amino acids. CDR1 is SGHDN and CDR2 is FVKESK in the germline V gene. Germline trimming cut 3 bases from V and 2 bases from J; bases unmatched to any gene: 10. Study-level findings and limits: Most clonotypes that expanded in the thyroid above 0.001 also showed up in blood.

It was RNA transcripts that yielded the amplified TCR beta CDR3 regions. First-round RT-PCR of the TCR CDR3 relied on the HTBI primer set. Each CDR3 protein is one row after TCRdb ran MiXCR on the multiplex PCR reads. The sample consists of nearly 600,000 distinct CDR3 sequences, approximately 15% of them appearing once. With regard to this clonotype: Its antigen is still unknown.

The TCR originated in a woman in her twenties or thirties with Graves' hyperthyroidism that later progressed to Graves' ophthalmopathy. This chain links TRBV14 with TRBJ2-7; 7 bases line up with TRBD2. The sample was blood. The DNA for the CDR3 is TGTGCCAGCAGCCACGGGGGGAGGCGCGGTCCCTACGAGCAGTACTTC. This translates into CASSHGGRRGPYEQYF.